The following is a T cell receptor (beta chain) sequence with its context. Its specificity is not known. This table comes from immunoSEQ multiplex PCR, and its TCRdb copy is limited to in-frame clones, with some not included. The repertoire has around 100,000 clones, approximately 80% of them found once; the top ten carry approximately 7.7%. This specimen comes from a study of radiation and T cells in renal cell carcinoma. Study-level findings and limits: From baseline, blood top tumor clonotypes peaked at 2 weeks post-radiation.

The V end was cut by 3 bases, the J end by 1 base, with 8 bases between. CDR1 SGHDT and CDR2 YYEEEE come from the germline V gene. The CDR3 contains 13 residues. Documented time point: blood 4 weeks post-SBRT, at nephrectomy. The treatment was: 15 Gy SBRT to primary tumor, nephrectomy 4 weeks later. Nephrectomy followed 15 Gy stereotactic body radiation by 4 weeks. Radiation-treated patients gave blood at baseline, week 2 and week 4. This renal cell carcinoma was of the clear cell type. This receptor was obtained from a man in his 60s with renal cell carcinoma. This sequence joins TRBV5-6 and TRBJ2-7; the D gene is possibly TRBD1 (5 bases). The sequenced sample was blood, obtained from a patient whose treatment included radiotherapy and nephrectomy. For the CDR3, the DNA is TGTGCCAGCAGCTGGGGCCGATCCTACGAGCAGTACTTC. This sequence encodes CASSWGRSYEQYF.